This T cell receptor (beta chain) was sequenced in a study of T cell responses to AZD1222 COVID-19 vaccine (dated by TCRdb to about 2021). About the full investigation: Because spike-specific TCR depth and breadth did not differ between the two schedules, AZD1222 recipients who got a second dose at roughly 4 weeks were pooled with those who got a second dose at roughly 12 weeks. A total of 233 trial participants underwent TCR sequencing, of whom 207 had received two doses of AZD1222 and roughly 26 had received two doses of the MenACWY control vaccine. Enrollment into the trials was organized by age into subgroups of 18-55, 56-69 and 70-plus years, and those subgroups contained roughly 150, 30 and 60 TCR-sequenced participants, respectively.

This specimen's time point label, per the study, means: baseline before first vaccination. The vaccinee samples were drawn from two UK trials, COV001 and COV002, one of which was a single-blind randomized controlled phase 2/3 trial testing AZD1222 (ChAdOx1 nCoV-19) in healthy adults. Trial participant PBMC samples were collected at day 0 and day 28 after the second dose for TCRbeta chain sequencing. The investigation overall reported the following: Participants were mostly white British and included more females than males, and it was suggested by the authors that clonal diversity may have been underestimated. The whole spike protein was spanned by vaccine-associated CD4 TCRs, and dominant responses were seen in regions 160-218 and 743-854. Because no day 14 peak-response samples were available, repertoires were characterized only after the peak T cell response. The 56-69-year group was small, and its depth increase did not reach significance, likely because of low power. Epitopes outside the regions mutated in the B.1.351 and B.1.1.7 variants were reportedly recognized by nearly half of the unique spike-specific TCRs. Conclusions about previously exposed vaccinees were limited because only six or seven AZD1222 recipients were SARS-CoV-2 seropositive at baseline. After two AZD1222 doses, spike-specific TCR breadth and depth were significantly higher than at day 0 and than in MenACWY recipients.

With regard to this clone: Its target antigen remains unknown. No base-level quality is on record; no much larger clone is a single base apart.

The CDR3 regions of human TCRbeta chains were analyzed by immunosequencing. The authors processed their data as follows. TCRs in the repertoires were matched against a reference library of SARS-CoV-2-specific TCRs that had been generated with the MIRA antigen-specificity platform. Breadth was defined as the fraction of unique TCRs that were SARS-CoV-2-associated, and depth was defined as the fraction of total T cells that were SARS-CoV-2-associated. Using the MIRA data, every spike-specific TCR was mapped to the spike region that the TCR reacted to and assigned to either a CD4 or a CD8 class. Log10-transformed breadth and depth values were compared by one-way ANOVA with Sidak's multiple comparisons tests. TCRdb provides this immuneACCESS table in a form limited to in-frame rearrangements. Some clones are lacking; in checked studies, under half of them reflect an unresolved V gene, and why the rest are absent is not known. The V and J calls and clone size come from that table; D and trimming were worked out from the DNA. For this sample the table gives fewer than 150,000 clones, of which roughly 93% were detected only once. Of the sample, under 4% is held by the ten largest clones.

In the germline V gene (reference sequence), CDR1 corresponds to LNHDA and CDR2 to SQIVND. The CDR3 goes from the cysteine to the phenylalanine over 15 residues. CDR3 DNA only is kept here, 45 bases in frame from base 1. The junction shows trimming of 1 base on V and 8 bases on J, plus 17 bases between the germline ends. Material: peripheral blood, obtained on day 0 of AZD1222 vaccination. The chain uses TRBV19 and TRBJ1-2; the D gene is perhaps TRBD1, on 5 matching bases. The TCR sequence derives from an adult in good health. The CDR3 region: CASSIGGGQGWGYTF. The DNA sequence is TGTGCCAGTAGTATAGGCGGCGGGCAGGGATGGGGCTACACCTTC.